This T cell receptor beta chain was captured by sequencing in a study of human T cells and chemical hapten exposure. With 4 bases clipped from V and 6 bases from J, the junction kept 6 bases outside the gene matches. The CDR3 covers 14 residues. Per germline, CDR1 MNHEY and CDR2 SVGAGI. It was from unfractionated whole blood that total RNA was extracted. Attachment of unique molecular identifiers to individual cDNA molecules was performed in the library. Authors' analysis steps: Between roughly 20,000 and 700,000 TCRs appeared in each sample, and the median stood at 95,638. TCRdb ran MiXCR on the 5' RACE reads and lists one entry per CDR3 protein. TCRdb's processing, not the authors' own work, is the source of the V and J calls. The sample carries 110,000 or so distinct CDR3 sequences, 15% to 20% recorded once.

The clonotype was recovered from a human donor in good health. The rearrangement links TRBV6-5 to TRBJ1-1; 9 bases are shared with TRBD1. As DNA, the CDR3 is TGTGCCAGCAGTTTCCACAGGGGGCTGCCTGAAGCTTTCTTT. Its protein product is CASSFHRGLPEAFF.